The T cell receptor beta chain under discussion was sequenced for a study of T cells in tuberculosis. Study summary: IGRA-negative adolescents, IGRA-positive adolescents with latent tuberculosis and adults with active tuberculosis formed this South African cohort.

Germline V CDR1 and CDR2: GTSNPN, SVGIG (reference sequence). Trimming cost V 3 bases and J 7 bases; bases outside gene matches: 9. The CDR3 is 16 amino acids. As to time point: new active TB diagnosis, blood taken before or within 7 days of starting treatment. In the case of this clone: What it binds is not known.

The study, taken as a whole, reports: Using the GMM-specific repertoire gave over 80% accuracy versus 70% with motifs. Active tuberculosis alpha repertoires lay closer to GMM-specific TCRs than controls'.

Here immunoSEQ multiplex PCR was the method, and the copy in TCRdb shows in-frame clones only, minus some. The table records tens of thousands of clones, more than 90% of them present only once. The source was PBMCs, collected at tuberculosis diagnosis. This clonotype originated in an adult with tuberculosis. The chain carries TRBV30 and TRBJ1-6, with 10 bases aligning to TRBD1. CDR3 sequence (DNA): TGTGCCTGGAGCCTCACCGGGACAGGGGAGAATTCACCCCTCCACTTT. Residues: CAWSLTGTGENSPLHF. Combining the CDR3 with reference TRBV30 and TRBJ1-6 gives the whole variable domain SQTIHQWPATLVQPVGSPLSLECTVEGTSNPNLYWYRQAAGRGLQLLFYSVGIGQISSEVPQNLSASRPQDRQFILSSKKLLLSDSGFYLCAWSLTGTGENSPLHFGNGTRLTVT.